The 32 T cell receptor beta chains below were found in one sample sequenced in a study of PD-L1 blockade in urothelial cancer. Some clones are missing from TCRdb's copy, which holds only in-frame ones; the method was immunoSEQ multiplex PCR. Here the sample spans about 120,000 clones, about 84% being singletons. Regarding time point: peripheral blood 6 weeks after treatment start. Sequences were derived from PBMCs, sampled around atezolizumab (anti-PD-L1) treatment. All receptors come from a man aged 50-59 years with urothelial cancer.

This chain joins TRBV5-1 and TRBJ1-1; D is undetermined. This CDR3 has 14 residues. Germline V gene sequence: CDR1 SGHRS, CDR2 YFSETQ. The V gene lost 5 bases and the J gene lost 1 base, with 12 bases spanning the gap. CDR3 in amino acids: CASREGTANTEAFF. For the CDR3, the DNA is TGCGCCAGCAGGGAGGGAACGGCGAACACTGAAGCTTTCTTT.

The chain joins TRBV9 to TRBJ1-2; D not resolved. V lost 5 bases and J 2 bases, leaving 13 bases between the germline ends. In germline, CDR1 is SGDLS, CDR2 YYNGEE. This CDR3 contains 14 residues. The CDR3 DNA reads as TGTGCCAGCAGGTCCCCGCGAACCAACTATGGCTACACCTTC. Residues: CASRSPRTNYGYTF.

The V gene is TRBV28, the J gene TRBJ1-5; 11 nucleotides align to TRBD1. Germline V CDR1 and CDR2: MDHEN, SYDVKM. V lost 7 bases and J lost 5; bases outside the gene matches: 22. CDR3 length: 20 amino acids. Written as DNA, the CDR3 is TGTGCCAGCAAGGATCGGGGCGTGGACAGGGGGCGTGGCGGTTATCAGCCCCAGCATTTT. Translating it yields CASKDRGVDRGRGGYQPQHF.

The J gene is TRBJ2-5, the V gene TRBV15, with 7 bases that match TRBD1. J was trimmed by 2 bases and V by 4 bases; bases with no gene match: 7. The CDR3 contains 15 residues. Germline lookup yields CDR1 LNHNV and CDR2 YYDKDF (reference sequence). The CDR3 nucleotides read TGTGCCACCAGCACACCCCAGGGGGTGCAAGAGACCCAGTACTTC. This encodes CATSTPQGVQETQYF. The whole variable domain, filled in from reference TRBV15 and TRBJ2-5, reads DAMVIQNPRYQVTQFGKPVTLSCSQTLNHNVMYWYQQKSSQAPKLLFHYYDKDFNNEADTPDNFQSRRPNTSFCFLDIRSPGLGDTAMYLCATSTPQGVQETQYFGPGTRLLVL.

The chain combines TRBV14 with TRBJ2-7, with 7 bases identical to TRBD1. The CDR3 loop spans 16 amino acids. Germline loops: CDR1 SGHDN, CDR2 FVKESK. Unmatched junction bases numbered 13, after V lost 4 bases and J lost 4 bases. CDR3 amino acids: CASSRLGFQQGYEQYF. The CDR3 DNA sequence: TGTGCCAGCAGCCGTTTAGGGTTCCAACAGGGGTACGAGCAGTACTTC. The full variable domain, completed using reference TRBV14 and TRBJ2-7, is EAGVTQFPSHSVIEKGQTVTLRCDPISGHDNLYWYRRVMGKEIKFLLHFVKESKQDESGMPNNRFLAERTGGTYSTLKVQPAELEDSGVYFCASSRLGFQQGYEQYFGPGTRLTVT.

V and J are TRBV7-8 and TRBJ1-1; D might be TRBD1 (5 bases). Trimming cost V 6 bases and J 0 bases, with 14 bases left between them. There are 15 residues in the CDR3. Germline V gene lookup returns CDR1 SGHVS and CDR2 FQNEAQ. The CDR3 spells CASSRRRGLNTEAFF. The CDR3 DNA sequence: TGTGCCAGCAGTCGGAGGCGGGGCCTGAACACTGAAGCTTTCTTT.

This clone was observed once. The rearrangement links TRBV30 to TRBJ2-3, with TRBD2 identical over 10 bases. The CDR3 covers 14 residues. CDR1 is GTSNPN and CDR2 is SVGIG in the germline V gene (reference sequence). J lost 8 bases, V lost 0 bases, and 5 bases had no gene match. CDR3 DNA sequence: TGTGCCTGGAGTGTACTGGCTAGCGGGAGTACGCAGTATTTT. Translation gives CAWSVLASGSTQYF.

This chain connects TRBV5-6 to TRBJ2-1; 8 bases fit TRBD2. Germline V CDR1 and CDR2: SGHDT, YYEEEE. This CDR3 has 15 residues. Trimming at V came to 1 base and at J to 4 bases, leaving 4 bases not matched to a gene. The CDR3 loop reads CASSLSSGGYNEQFF. In nucleotides, the CDR3 is TGTGCCAGCAGCTTGTCCAGCGGGGGATACAATGAGCAGTTCTTC.

The chain joins TRBV4-2 to TRBJ2-1; TRBD2 aligns across 7 bases. The CDR3 runs to 18 residues. Trimming cost V 1 base and J 5 bases; bases outside gene matches: 14. Germline CDR1 is LGHNA and CDR2 is YNFKEQ. The CDR3 coding sequence is TGTGCCAGCAGCCAAGCCCTTTTAACTAGCGCGAGTAACAATGAGCAGTTCTTC. Its translation: CASSQALLTSASNNEQFF.

The chain recombines TRBV14 with TRBJ2-7, with 10 bases matching TRBD1. Trimming took 6 bases from V and 4 from J; bases not matched to a gene: 6. This CDR3 has 14 residues. Germline CDR1 and CDR2: SGHDN and FVKESK. CDR3 protein: CASRDPGQGYEQYF. CDR3 DNA: TGTGCCAGCAGGGATCCGGGACAGGGGTACGAGCAGTACTTC.

The J gene is TRBJ1-4, the V gene TRBV7-9; no definite D call. CDR3 length equals 13 residues. The V and J ends lost 7 bases and 11 bases respectively, with 17 bases between them. The germline gives CDR1 SEHNR, CDR2 FQNEAQ (reference sequence). In DNA form, the CDR3 reads TGTGCCAGCACCAATCCGAGCCGGGAGAAACTGTTTTTT. This codes for CASTNPSREKLFF.

The chain recombines TRBV6-1 with TRBJ1-3; D gene unclear. Germline V CDR1 and CDR2: MNHNS, SASEGT. This CDR3 spans 14 amino acids. V lost 7 bases and J 3 bases, leaving 13 bases between the germline ends. The CDR3 coding sequence is TGTGCCAGCATTACGAAAGGACTTGGAAACACCATATATTTT. Its protein product is CASITKGLGNTIYF.

J is TRBJ2-1 and V is TRBV7-2; the D is unclear. Trimming left V 2 bases short and J 3 bases short, with 8 bases between. The CDR3 length is 14 residues. From germline, CDR1 is SGHTA and CDR2 FQGNSA. CDR3 sequence reads: CASSLSEYYNEQFF. The DNA of the CDR3 is TGTGCCAGCAGCTTAAGTGAGTACTACAATGAGCAGTTCTTC.

This chain connects TRBV28 to TRBJ2-5; 9 bases align to TRBD2. J lost 1 base, V lost 3 bases, and 6 bases had no gene match. This CDR3 comprises 16 residues. From germline, CDR1 is MDHEN and CDR2 SYDVKM. CDR3 protein: CASSLGGRAFQETQYF. CDR3 nucleotide sequence: TGTGCCAGCAGTTTGGGCGGGAGGGCCTTCCAAGAGACCCAGTACTTC.

The chain couples TRBV30 to TRBJ1-1; no clear D. The CDR3 is 9 residues long. The germline V and J ends were trimmed by 7 bases and 11 bases, with 11 bases remaining between them. The germline gives CDR1 GTSNPN, CDR2 SVGIG (reference sequence). The DNA of the CDR3 is TGTGCCTTAAGCTCTGGTGCTTTCTTT. Amino acids: CALSSGAFF.

The rearrangement links TRBV7-3 to TRBJ2-1; weak D call: TRBD2 (5 bases). There are 13 residues in the CDR3. Trimming shortened V by 3 bases and J by 5 bases, and 8 bases separated the two germline ends. Germline V gives CDR1 SGHTA, CDR2 FQGTGA. The CDR3 region has the DNA TGTGCCAGCAGCTTGCAGCGGAACAATGAGCAGTTCTTC. The encoded protein is CASSLQRNNEQFF.

Regarding this clone: One end of the junction does not line up with germline, which may come from a read error. The rearrangement joins TRBV6-6 to TRBJ2-7, with D maybe TRBD2 (6 bases). The CDR3 runs 14 residues. Germline V gene data show CDR1 as MNHNY and CDR2 as SVGAGI (reference sequence). The CDR3 region has the DNA TGTGCCAGCAGCATGGGGGGAGGCTCCTTCGAGCAGTACTTC. It encodes CASSMGGGSFEQYF.

The J gene is TRBJ2-5, the V gene TRBV9; 8 bases agree with TRBD2. Germline V gene data show CDR1 as SGDLS and CDR2 as YYNGEE. The CDR3 contains 16 residues. The V gene end was trimmed by 4 bases and the J gene end by 4 bases; junction bases not matched to a gene: 12. CDR3 region: CASSFGGGRAGETQYF. CDR3 DNA sequence: TGTGCCAGCAGCTTCGGGGGGGGCCGAGCTGGAGAGACCCAGTACTTC.

The chain couples TRBV28 to TRBJ1-5; possible D gene TRBD1, 6 bases. V lost 6 bases to trimming and J lost 2 bases, with 14 bases between them. This CDR3 spans 15 amino acids. Germline values: CDR1 MDHEN, CDR2 SYDVKM. For the CDR3, the DNA is TGTGCCAGCAGGAGAGCGGGGGCAGGCAATCAGCCCCAGCATTTT. Protein sequence: CASRRAGAGNQPQHF.

There are a few counts of this clone. The rearrangement links TRBV18 to TRBJ1-3, with a weak D call TRBD1 (5 bases). The CDR3 contains 16 residues. Trimming removed 3 bases at V and 0 bases at J, with 12 bases between. CDR1 is KGHSH and CDR2 is LQKENI in the germline V gene. The DNA of the CDR3 is TGTGCCAGCTCACCGGTTAAGGGGATCTCTGGAAACACCATATATTTT. Protein product: CASSPVKGISGNTIYF.

V is TRBV2 and J is TRBJ1-5; 9 positions match TRBD1. Germline V lookup: CDR1 SNHLY, CDR2 FYNNEI. J gave up 10 bases and V 6 bases, and 10 bases lay outside the gene matches. The CDR3 is made up of 14 amino acids. The CDR3 region has the DNA TGTGCCAGCAGCGGGGGACAGGGCGATCGTCCCCAGCATTTT. This codes for CASSGGQGDRPQHF.

The chain is built from TRBV7-9 and TRBJ1-1, with D unresolved. Between the trimmed V and J ends, which lost 5 bases and 8 bases, there was a span of 12 bases. The CDR3 runs to 12 residues. Germline V gene sequence: CDR1 SEHNR, CDR2 FQNEAQ (reference sequence). This chain's CDR3 is CASSPAEGEAFF. CDR3 nucleotides: TGTGCCAGCAGCCCCGCTGAGGGAGAAGCTTTCTTT.

The V call is TRBV6-6, the J call TRBJ2-7; TRBD1 agrees at 7 bases. Germline loops: CDR1 MNHNY, CDR2 SVGAGI (reference sequence). The trim removed 4 bases at V and 11 bases at J, leaving 5 bases unmatched. The CDR3 length is 11 residues. The CDR3 nucleotides read TGTGCCAGCAGTTTGACAGGGATTGAGTACTTC. Its protein is CASSLTGIEYF.

This clone was seen a single time. The chain couples TRBV21-1 to TRBJ1-5. TRBV21-1 is a pseudogene segment. This CDR3 is built from 17 residues. CDR3 region: CASSKVAGRKSNQPQHF. DNA for the CDR3: TGTGCCAGCAGCAAAGTGGCTGGGAGGAAGAGCAATCAGCCCCAGCATTTT.

The chain couples TRBV27 to TRBJ1-6; D perhaps matches TRBD1 (6 bases). This CDR3 region has 14 residues. Trimming removed 6 bases from V and 3 bases from J, with 9 bases in between. Looked up from germline, CDR1 is MNHEY and CDR2 is SMNVEV (reference sequence). The CDR3 coding sequence is TGTGCCAGCAGGGGACAAAACTATAATTCACCCCTCCACTTT. Protein product: CASRGQNYNSPLHF.

This clone was detected only a few times. The chain has TRBV30 and TRBJ2-5, with 10 nucleotides matching TRBD2. The germline V gene encodes CDR1 GTSNPN and CDR2 SVGIG (reference sequence). With V trimmed by 1 base and J by 3 bases, 5 bases remained unmatched. There are 15 residues in the CDR3. The CDR3 loop is CAWSAGLADKETQYF. In DNA, the CDR3 is TGTGCCTGGAGTGCAGGACTAGCGGACAAAGAGACCCAGTACTTC.

A note on this clone: Other DNA sequences in this sample translate to the same CDR3. The chain combines TRBV2 with TRBJ1-6, with D unclear. CDR1 and CDR2 (germline): SNHLY, FYNNEI. The CDR3 loop spans 14 amino acids. The V gene lost 5 bases and the J gene lost 0 bases, with 5 bases spanning the gap. In DNA, the CDR3 is TGTGCCAGCAGTCGTAGCTCCTATAATTCACCCCTCCACTTT. This codes for CASSRSSYNSPLHF.

The chain combines TRBV15 with TRBJ1-1; D not resolved. CDR1 and CDR2 from the germline V gene are LNHNV and YYDKDF (reference sequence). V gave up 0 bases and J gave up 3 bases, with 5 bases separating them. The CDR3 sequence is 13 residues long. The CDR3 DNA sequence: TGTGCCACCAGCAGAGATCGGTACACTGAAGCTTTCTTT. Encoded protein: CATSRDRYTEAFF. Looking up the rest from reference TRBV15 and TRBJ1-1 gives the full variable domain: DAMVIQNPRYQVTQFGKPVTLSCSQTLNHNVMYWYQQKSSQAPKLLFHYYDKDFNNEADTPDNFQSRRPNTSFCFLDIRSPGLGDTAMYLCATSRDRYTEAFFGQGTRLTVV.

V is TRBV6-5 and J is TRBJ1-1, with D possibly TRBD1 on 6 matching bases. Germline loops: CDR1 MNHEY, CDR2 SVGAGI. Trimming pared 6 bases from V and 5 bases from J, leaving 10 bases between. CDR3 length equals 12 residues. The CDR3 nucleotides are TGTGCCAGCAGAAGGACAGAGACTGAAGCTTTCTTT. It codes for CASRRTETEAFF.

This chain links TRBV30 with TRBJ2-5; possible D gene TRBD2, 6 bases. The germline CDR1 and CDR2 sequences are GTSNPN and SVGIG (reference sequence). The CDR3 is 15 amino acids. Trimming stripped 4 bases from V and 2 bases from J, with 17 bases between. CDR3 DNA: TGTGCCTGGACCCGGGACGCAGGGAGGCAAGAGACCCAGTACTTC. Translation gives CAWTRDAGRQETQYF.

As concerns this clone: Other nucleotide sequences from this sample produce the same CDR3. V gene TRBV28 combines with J gene TRBJ2-1; a possible D gene is TRBD2 (5 bases). The CDR3 runs 15 residues. The germline V gene has CDR1 MDHEN and CDR2 SYDVKM. V lost 2 bases and J lost 4, with 12 bases in between. The chain's CDR3 is CASSLTGGLYNEQFF. The DNA of the CDR3 is TGTGCCAGCAGTTTAACCGGCGGGTTATACAATGAGCAGTTCTTC.

This sequence joins TRBV5-1 and TRBJ2-5, with 8 positions matching TRBD1. V was pared by 5 bases and J by 7 bases, with 13 bases of the junction left unmatched. Germline CDR1 and CDR2: SGHRS and YFSETQ. There are 15 residues in the CDR3. CDR3 nucleotide sequence: TGCGCCAGCAGACCCGACAGGGGCGGGTTCGGGACCCAGTACTTC. Translating gives CASRPDRGGFGTQYF.